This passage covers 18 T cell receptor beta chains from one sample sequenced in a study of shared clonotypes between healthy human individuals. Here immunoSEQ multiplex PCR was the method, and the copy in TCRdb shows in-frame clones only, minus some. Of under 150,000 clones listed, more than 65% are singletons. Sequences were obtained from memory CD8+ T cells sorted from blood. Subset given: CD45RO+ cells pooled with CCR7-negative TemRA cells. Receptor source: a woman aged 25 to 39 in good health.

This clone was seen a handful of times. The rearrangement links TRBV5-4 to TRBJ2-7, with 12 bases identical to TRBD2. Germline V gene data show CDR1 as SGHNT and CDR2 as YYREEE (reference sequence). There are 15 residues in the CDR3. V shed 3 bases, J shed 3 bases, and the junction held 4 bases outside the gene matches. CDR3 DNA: TGTGCCAGCAGCTCGGGACTAGCGGGCCTCTACGAGCAGTACTTC. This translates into CASSSGLAGLYEQYF.

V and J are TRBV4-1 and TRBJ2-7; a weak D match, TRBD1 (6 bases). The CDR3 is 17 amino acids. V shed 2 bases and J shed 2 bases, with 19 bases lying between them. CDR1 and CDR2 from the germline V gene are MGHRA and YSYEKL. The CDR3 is CASSQWTGGRVAYEQYF. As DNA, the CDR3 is TGCGCCAGCAGCCAATGGACTGGGGGCAGGGTTGCCTACGAGCAGTACTTC.

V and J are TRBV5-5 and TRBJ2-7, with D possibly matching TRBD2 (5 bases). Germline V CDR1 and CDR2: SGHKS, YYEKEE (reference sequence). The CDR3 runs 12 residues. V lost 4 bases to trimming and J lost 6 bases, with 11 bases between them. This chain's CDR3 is CASSLLVVEQYF. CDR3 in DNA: TGTGCCAGCAGCCTACTAGTTGTCGAGCAGTACTTC.

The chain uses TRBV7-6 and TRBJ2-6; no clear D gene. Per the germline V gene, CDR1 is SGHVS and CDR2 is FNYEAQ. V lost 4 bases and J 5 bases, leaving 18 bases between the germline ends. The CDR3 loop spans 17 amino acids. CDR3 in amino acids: CASSSGNSQSRANVLTF. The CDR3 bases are TGTGCCAGCAGCTCAGGTAATTCACAAAGTCGGGCCAACGTCCTGACTTTC.

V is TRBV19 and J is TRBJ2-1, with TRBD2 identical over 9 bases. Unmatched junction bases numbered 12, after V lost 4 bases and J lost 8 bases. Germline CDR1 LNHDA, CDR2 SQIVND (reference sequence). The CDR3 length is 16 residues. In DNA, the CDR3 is TGTGCCAGTAGTACCCGTTTGGCGGGAGGGCTCTATGAGCAGTTCTTC. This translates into CASSTRLAGGLYEQFF. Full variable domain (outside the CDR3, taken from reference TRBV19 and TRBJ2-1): DGGITQSPKYLFRKEGQNVTLSCEQNLNHDAMYWYRQDPGQGLRLIYYSQIVNDFQKGDIAEGYSVSREKKESFPLTVTSAQKNPTAFYLCASSTRLAGGLYEQFFGPGTRLTVL.

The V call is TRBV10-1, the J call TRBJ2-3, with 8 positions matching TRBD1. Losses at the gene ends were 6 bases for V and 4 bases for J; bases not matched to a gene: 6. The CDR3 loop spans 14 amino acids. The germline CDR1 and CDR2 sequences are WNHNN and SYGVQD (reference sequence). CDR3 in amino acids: CASSPGQEPDTQYF. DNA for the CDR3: TGCGCCAGCAGCCCGGGACAGGAGCCAGATACGCAGTATTTT.

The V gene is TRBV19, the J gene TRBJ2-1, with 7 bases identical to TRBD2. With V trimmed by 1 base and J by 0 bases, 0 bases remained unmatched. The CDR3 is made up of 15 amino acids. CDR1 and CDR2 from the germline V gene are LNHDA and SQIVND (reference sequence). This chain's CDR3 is CASSIAGGSYNEQFF. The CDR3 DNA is TGTGCCAGTAGTATAGCGGGAGGCTCCTACAATGAGCAGTTCTTC.

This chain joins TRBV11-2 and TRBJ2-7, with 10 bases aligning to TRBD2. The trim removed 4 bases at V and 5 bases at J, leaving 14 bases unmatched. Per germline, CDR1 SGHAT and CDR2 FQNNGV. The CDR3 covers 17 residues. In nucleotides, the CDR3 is TGTGCCAGCAGCTCGCCCAGCGGGAGGGCCCCTGTGAACGAGCAGTACTTC. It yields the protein CASSSPSGRAPVNEQYF.

CDR3 amino acids: CASSAGVGFSYEQYF. The CDR3 DNA follows: TGTGCCAGCAGCGCGGGGGTCGGGTTCTCCTACGAGCAGTACTTC. This rearrangement joins TRBV5-4 to TRBJ2-7, with 7 nucleotides matching TRBD2. The CDR3 has 15 amino acids. Per the germline V gene, CDR1 is SGHNT and CDR2 is YYREEE (reference sequence). Trimming removed 4 bases from V and 0 bases from J; junction bases left unmatched: 7.

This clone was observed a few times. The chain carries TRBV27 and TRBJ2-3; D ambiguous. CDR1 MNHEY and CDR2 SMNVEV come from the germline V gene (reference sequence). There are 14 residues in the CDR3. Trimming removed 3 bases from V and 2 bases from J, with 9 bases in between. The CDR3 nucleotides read TGTGCCAGCAGTTTGGTCGGGTACACAGATACGCAGTATTTT. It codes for CASSLVGYTDTQYF.

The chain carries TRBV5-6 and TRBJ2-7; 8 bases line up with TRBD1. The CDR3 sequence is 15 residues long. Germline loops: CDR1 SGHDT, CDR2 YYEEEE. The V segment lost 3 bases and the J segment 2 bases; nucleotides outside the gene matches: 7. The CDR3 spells CASSWRTGWAYEQYF. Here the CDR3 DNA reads TGTGCCAGCAGCTGGCGGACAGGGTGGGCCTACGAGCAGTACTTC. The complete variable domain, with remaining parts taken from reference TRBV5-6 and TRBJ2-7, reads DAGVTQSPTHLIKTRGQQVTLRCSPKSGHDTVSWYQQALGQGPQFIFQYYEEEERQRGNFPDRFSGHQFPNYSSELNVNALLLGDSALYLCASSWRTGWAYEQYFGPGTRLTVT.

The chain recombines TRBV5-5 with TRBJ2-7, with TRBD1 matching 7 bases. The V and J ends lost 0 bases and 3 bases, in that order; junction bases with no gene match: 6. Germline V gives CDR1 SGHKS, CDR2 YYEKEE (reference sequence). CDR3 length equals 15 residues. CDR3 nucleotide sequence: TGTGCCAGCAGCTTGGGAGGGACAGTTTTCTACGAGCAGTACTTC. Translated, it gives CASSLGGTVFYEQYF.

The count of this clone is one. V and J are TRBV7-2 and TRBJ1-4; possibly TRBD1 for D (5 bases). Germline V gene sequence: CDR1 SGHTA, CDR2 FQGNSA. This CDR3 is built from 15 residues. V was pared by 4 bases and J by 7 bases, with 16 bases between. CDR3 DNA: TGTGCCAGCAGCTGGGCCAGGGCGATGGGTGAAAAACTGTTTTTT. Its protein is CASSWARAMGEKLFF.

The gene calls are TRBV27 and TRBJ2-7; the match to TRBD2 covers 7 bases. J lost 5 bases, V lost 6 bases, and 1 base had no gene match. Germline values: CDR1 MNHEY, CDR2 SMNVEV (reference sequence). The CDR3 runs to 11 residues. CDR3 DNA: TGTGCCAGCAGGGGAGGGCACGAGCAGTACTTC. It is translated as CASRGGHEQYF.

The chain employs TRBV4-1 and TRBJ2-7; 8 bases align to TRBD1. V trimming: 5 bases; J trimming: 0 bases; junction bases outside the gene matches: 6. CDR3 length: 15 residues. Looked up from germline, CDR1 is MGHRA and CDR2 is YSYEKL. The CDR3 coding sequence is TGCGCCAGCAGCAGGGACAGGTCCATCTCCTACGAGCAGTACTTC. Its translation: CASSRDRSISYEQYF.

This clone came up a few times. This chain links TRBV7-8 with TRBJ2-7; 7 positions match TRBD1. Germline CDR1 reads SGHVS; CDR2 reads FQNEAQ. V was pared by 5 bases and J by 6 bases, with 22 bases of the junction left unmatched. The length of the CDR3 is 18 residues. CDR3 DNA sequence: TGTGCCAGCAGCCCAGGTGTGCATGTAGGGGGCAAGTCCGGCGAGCAGTACTTC. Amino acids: CASSPGVHVGGKSGEQYF.

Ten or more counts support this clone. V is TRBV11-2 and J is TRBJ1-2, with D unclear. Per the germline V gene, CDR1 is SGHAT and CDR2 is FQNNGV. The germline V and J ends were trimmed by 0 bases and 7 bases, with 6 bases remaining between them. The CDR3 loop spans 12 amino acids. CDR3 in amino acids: CASSLDGAGYTF. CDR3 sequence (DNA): TGTGCCAGCAGCTTAGATGGCGCTGGCTACACCTTC.

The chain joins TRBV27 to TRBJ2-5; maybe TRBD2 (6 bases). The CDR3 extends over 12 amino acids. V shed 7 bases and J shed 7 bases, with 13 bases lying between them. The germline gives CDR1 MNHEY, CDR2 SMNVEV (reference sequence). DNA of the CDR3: TGTGCCAGCACCACTTCGGAGGGGACCCAGTACTTC. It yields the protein CASTTSEGTQYF.